The rows below give T cell receptor beta chains drawn from one sample of a study of shared clonotypes between healthy human individuals. TCRdb's table, derived via immunoSEQ multiplex PCR, lists solely in-frame clones and lacks some. This sample yields around 1.9 million clones, of which approximately 94% are seen a single time; under 2% belongs to the top ten. Specimen: naive CD8+ T cells from PBMCs. The receptor set was obtained from a man aged 18 to 29 in good health. Some clones in this sample may be carry-over from other donors' samples. The CDR3 runs from the conserved cysteine through the conserved F or W. A D gene is named only where the DNA matches it firmly. Size is stated for part of the rows, as once, few or many counts, or as a class when the clone is expanded.

CDR3 DNA: TGTGCCAGCAGTCCGGGTGACAGGGGTGGAGAAAAACTGTTTTTT
CDR3 protein: CASSPGDRGGEKLFF
V gene: TRBV27
J gene: TRBJ1-4
D gene: TRBD1
clone size: -

CDR3 DNA: TGTGCCAGCAGTGAAGGCGGCCCGCGGTTCGACGTCCTGACTTTC
CDR3 protein: CASSEGGPRFDVLTF
V gene: TRBV25-1
J gene: TRBJ2-6
D gene: -
clone size: -

CDR3 DNA: TGTGCCACCAGCAGAGATTATGGCGGGAGGGACCAAGAGACCCAGTACTTC
CDR3 protein: CATSRDYGGRDQETQYF
V gene: TRBV15
J gene: TRBJ2-5
D gene: TRBD2
clone size: -

CDR3 DNA: TGTGCCAGCAGTAAGACAAGCATGAACACTGAAGCTTTCTTT
CDR3 protein: CASSKTSMNTEAFF
V gene: TRBV6-5
J gene: TRBJ1-1
D gene: -
clone size: -

CDR3 DNA: TGCGCCAGCAGCTTCCTAATTGAAGGGGGAGAGACCCAGTACTTC
CDR3 protein: CASSFLIEGGETQYF
V gene: TRBV5-1
J gene: TRBJ2-5
D gene: -
clone size: once

CDR3 DNA: TGTGCCTGGAGTGTCGTTGGGTCTTCCGAGCAGTACTTC
CDR3 protein: CAWSVVGSSEQYF
V gene: TRBV30
J gene: TRBJ2-7
D gene: -
clone size: -

CDR3 DNA: TGTGCCAGCGGTCGCGGGGTCGCTGAAGCTTTCTTT
CDR3 protein: CASGRGVAEAFF
V gene: TRBV27
J gene: TRBJ1-1
D gene: -
clone size: -

CDR3 DNA: TGTGCCAGCAGTGTCGACAGGGGTAAGCTGTTTTTT
CDR3 protein: CASSVDRGKLFF
V gene: TRBV25-1
J gene: TRBJ2-2
D gene: TRBD1
clone size: -

CDR3 DNA: TGTGCCAGCAGCACCCGTCTTCAGCCCGAACAAGAGACCCAGTACTTC
CDR3 protein: CASSTRLQPEQETQYF
V gene: TRBV6-6
J gene: TRBJ2-5
D gene: -
clone size: once

CDR3 DNA: TGTGCCACCAGCAGAGTCCGGGACGGGGGGAACGAGCAGTACTTC
CDR3 protein: CATSRVRDGGNEQYF
V gene: TRBV15
J gene: TRBJ2-7
D gene: TRBD2
clone size: -

CDR3 DNA: TGTGCCTGGACCCAGGGGTTCTCCTACGAGCAGTACTTC
CDR3 protein: CAWTQGFSYEQYF
V gene: TRBV30
J gene: TRBJ2-7
D gene: -
clone size: -

CDR3 DNA: TGTGCCAGCAGTCGCCTAGGGGGGGCTTCAGATACGCAGTATTTT
CDR3 protein: CASSRLGGASDTQYF
V gene: TRBV7-2
J gene: TRBJ2-3
D gene: -
clone size: -

CDR3 DNA: TGTGCCACCGCTGTTGGGGGGATCCCCGGGGAGCTGTTTTTT
CDR3 protein: CATAVGGIPGELFF
V gene: TRBV15
J gene: TRBJ2-2
D gene: -
clone size: -

CDR3 DNA: TGTGCCAGCAGCTCTTCGACAGGGGGCTATGGCTACACCTTC
CDR3 protein: CASSSSTGGYGYTF
V gene: TRBV9
J gene: TRBJ1-2
D gene: TRBD1
clone size: -

CDR3 DNA: TGCGCCAGCAGCTTGGAATTAGCACTAGCCTACGAGCAGTACTTC
CDR3 protein: CASSLELALAYEQYF
V gene: TRBV5-1
J gene: TRBJ2-7
D gene: -
clone size: -

CDR3 DNA: TGTGCCAGCAGCGCAGGGTACGGCTACACCTTC
CDR3 protein: CASSAGYGYTF
V gene: TRBV14
J gene: TRBJ1-2
D gene: -
clone size: -

CDR3 DNA: TGTGCCAGTAGTATAGGACAGTTTAATCAGCCCCAGCATTTT
CDR3 protein: CASSIGQFNQPQHF
V gene: TRBV19
J gene: TRBJ1-5
D gene: -
clone size: -

CDR3 DNA: TGTGCCAGCAGTTTATTCGGGCCGGATCAGCCCCAGCATTTT
CDR3 protein: CASSLFGPDQPQHF
V gene: TRBV27
J gene: TRBJ1-5
D gene: -
clone size: few

CDR3 DNA: TGTGCCAGCAGTCAGACAGGGGGCAGCCGGTATAGCAATCAGCCCCAGCATTTT
CDR3 protein: CASSQTGGSRYSNQPQHF
V gene: TRBV27
J gene: TRBJ1-5
D gene: TRBD1
clone size: -

CDR3 DNA: TGTGCCAGCAGCTTAGAATTGGACTCCTACGAGCAGTACTTC
CDR3 protein: CASSLELDSYEQYF
V gene: TRBV13
J gene: TRBJ2-7
D gene: -
clone size: -

CDR3 DNA: TGTGCCAGCAGCTCAACAGGGAGGGACACCGGGGAGCTGTTTTTT
CDR3 protein: CASSSTGRDTGELFF
V gene: TRBV13
J gene: TRBJ2-2
D gene: -
clone size: -

CDR3 DNA: TGCAGCGTCCGACAGGACTATGGCTACACCTTC
CDR3 protein: CSVRQDYGYTF
V gene: TRBV29-1
J gene: TRBJ1-2
D gene: -
clone size: few

CDR3 DNA: TGTGCCAGCTCGAGCCAATATACTCAATACGGGACAGGGTACGAGCAGTACTTC
CDR3 protein: CASSSQYTQYGTGYEQYF
V gene: TRBV28
J gene: TRBJ2-7
D gene: TRBD1
clone size: -

CDR3 DNA: TGTGCCAGCAGGCCATCCCTGCCATATGGCATTCAGTACTTC
CDR3 protein: CASRPSLPYGIQYF
V gene: TRBV28
J gene: TRBJ2-4
D gene: -
clone size: -